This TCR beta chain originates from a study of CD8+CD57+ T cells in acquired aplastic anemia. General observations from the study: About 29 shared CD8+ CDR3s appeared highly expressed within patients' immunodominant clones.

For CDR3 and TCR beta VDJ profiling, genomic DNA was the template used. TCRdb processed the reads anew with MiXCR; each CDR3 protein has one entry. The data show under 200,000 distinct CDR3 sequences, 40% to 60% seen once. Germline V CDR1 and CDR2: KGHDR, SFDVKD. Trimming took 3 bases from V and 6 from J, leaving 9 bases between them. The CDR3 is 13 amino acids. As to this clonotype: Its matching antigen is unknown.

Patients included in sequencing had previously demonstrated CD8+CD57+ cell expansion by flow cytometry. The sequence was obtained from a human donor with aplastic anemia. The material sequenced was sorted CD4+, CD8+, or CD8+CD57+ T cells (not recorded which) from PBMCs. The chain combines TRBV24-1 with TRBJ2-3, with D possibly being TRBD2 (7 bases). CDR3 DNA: TGTGCCACCAGTGATCGGGGGGCGGATACGCAGTATTTT. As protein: CATSDRGADTQYF.